Sequencing of this T cell receptor (beta chain) was carried out in a study of a mutant IDH1 vaccine in newly diagnosed glioma. The table came from immunoSEQ multiplex PCR; TCRdb's copy has only in-frame clones and leaves some out. In the table there are approximately 41,000 clones, over 75% of which are singletons. Germline CDR1 is MGHRA and CDR2 is YSYEKL. There are 13 residues in the CDR3. V lost 4 bases to trimming and J lost 9 bases, with 15 bases between them. Time point reported: week 35, safety follow-up. Every vaccination contained 300 ug of the mutant IDH1 20-mer peptide and was paired with topical imiquimod. This clone qualifies as large (0.1 to 1%). Its target is not known.

The starting material was PBMCs, obtained from a glioma patient whose treatment included an IDH1 peptide vaccine. This chain uses TRBV4-1 with TRBJ1-1; D is ambiguous. The TCR originated in a man aged 40-55 years with glioma. The chain's CDR3 is CASSLRISQKAFF. For the CDR3, the DNA is TGCGCCAGCAGCCTCAGAATTAGTCAGAAAGCTTTCTTT.